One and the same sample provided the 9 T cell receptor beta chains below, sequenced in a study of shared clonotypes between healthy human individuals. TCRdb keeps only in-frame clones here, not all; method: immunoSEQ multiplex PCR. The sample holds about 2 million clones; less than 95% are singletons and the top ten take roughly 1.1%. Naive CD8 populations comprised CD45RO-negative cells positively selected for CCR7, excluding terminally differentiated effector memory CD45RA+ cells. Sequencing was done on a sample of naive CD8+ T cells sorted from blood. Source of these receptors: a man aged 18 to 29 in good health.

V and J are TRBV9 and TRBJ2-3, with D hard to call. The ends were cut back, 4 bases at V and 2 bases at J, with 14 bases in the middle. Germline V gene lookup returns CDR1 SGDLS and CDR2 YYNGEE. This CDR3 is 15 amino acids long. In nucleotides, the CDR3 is TGTGCCAGCAGCCTGACTGGGGTAGACACAGATACGCAGTATTTT. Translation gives CASSLTGVDTDTQYF.

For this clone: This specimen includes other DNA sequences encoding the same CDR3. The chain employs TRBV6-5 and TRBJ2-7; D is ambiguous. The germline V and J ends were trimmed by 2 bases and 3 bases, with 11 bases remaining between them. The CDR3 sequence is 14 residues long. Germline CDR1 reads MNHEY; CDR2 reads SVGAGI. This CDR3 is CASSYGGGGYEQYF. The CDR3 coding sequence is TGTGCCAGCAGTTACGGCGGCGGCGGCTACGAGCAGTACTTC.

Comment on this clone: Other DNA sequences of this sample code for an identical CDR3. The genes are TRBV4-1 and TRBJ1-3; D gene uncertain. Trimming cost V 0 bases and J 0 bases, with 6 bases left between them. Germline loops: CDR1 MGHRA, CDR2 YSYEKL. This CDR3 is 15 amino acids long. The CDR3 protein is CASSQDSRSGNTIYF. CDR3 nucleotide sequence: TGCGCCAGCAGCCAAGATTCTCGCTCTGGAAACACCATATATTTT.

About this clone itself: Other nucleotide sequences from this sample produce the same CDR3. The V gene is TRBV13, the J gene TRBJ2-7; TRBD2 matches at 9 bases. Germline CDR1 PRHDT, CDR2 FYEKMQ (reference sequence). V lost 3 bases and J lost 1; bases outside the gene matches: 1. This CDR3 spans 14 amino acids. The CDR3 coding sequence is TGTGCCAGCAGCTTCGGACTAGCGTCCTACGAGCAGTACTTC. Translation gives CASSFGLASYEQYF.

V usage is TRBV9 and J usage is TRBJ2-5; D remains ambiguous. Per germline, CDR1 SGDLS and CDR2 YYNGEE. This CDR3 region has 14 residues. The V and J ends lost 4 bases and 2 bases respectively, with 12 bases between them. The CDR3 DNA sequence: TGTGCCAGCAGCCCCCAAGGTCTACAAGAGACCCAGTACTTC. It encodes CASSPQGLQETQYF. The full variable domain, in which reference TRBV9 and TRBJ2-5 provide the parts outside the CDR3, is DSGVTQTPKHLITATGQRVTLRCSPRSGDLSVYWYQQSLDQGLQFLIQYYNGEERAKGNILERFSAQQFPDLHSELNLSSLELGDSALYFCASSPQGLQETQYFGPGTRLLVL.

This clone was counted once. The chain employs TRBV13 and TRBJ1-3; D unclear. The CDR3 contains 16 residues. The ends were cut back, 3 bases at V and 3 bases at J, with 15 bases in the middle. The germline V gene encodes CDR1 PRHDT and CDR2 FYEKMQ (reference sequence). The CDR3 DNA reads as TGTGCCAGCAGCTTTTCACCCGGGGATGGTGGAAACACCATATATTTT. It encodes CASSFSPGDGGNTIYF.

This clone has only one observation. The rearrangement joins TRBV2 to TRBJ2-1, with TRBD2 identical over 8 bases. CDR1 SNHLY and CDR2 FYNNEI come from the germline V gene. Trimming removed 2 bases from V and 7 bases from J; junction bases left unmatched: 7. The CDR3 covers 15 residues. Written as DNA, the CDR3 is TGTGCCAGCAGTGAATTGTCGGGGGGGCTTAATGAGCAGTTCTTC. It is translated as CASSELSGGLNEQFF. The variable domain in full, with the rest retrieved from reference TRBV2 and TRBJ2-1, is EPEVTQTPSHQVTQMGQEVILRCVPISNHLYFYWYRQILGQKVEFLVSFYNNEISEKSEIFDDQFSVERPDGSNFTLKIRSTKLEDSAMYFCASSELSGGLNEQFFGPGTRLTVL.

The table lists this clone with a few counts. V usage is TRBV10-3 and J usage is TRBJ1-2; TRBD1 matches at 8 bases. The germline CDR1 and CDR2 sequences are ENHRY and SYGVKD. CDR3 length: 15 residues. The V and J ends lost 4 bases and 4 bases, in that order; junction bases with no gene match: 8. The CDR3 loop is CAISAPSGTGYGYTF. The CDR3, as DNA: TGTGCCATCAGTGCTCCTTCCGGGACAGGCTATGGCTACACCTTC.

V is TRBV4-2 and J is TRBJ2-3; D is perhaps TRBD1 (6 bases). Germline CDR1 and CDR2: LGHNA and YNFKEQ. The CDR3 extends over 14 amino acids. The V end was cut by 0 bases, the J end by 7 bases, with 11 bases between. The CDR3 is CASSQEVGTNTQYF. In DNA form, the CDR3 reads TGTGCCAGCAGCCAAGAGGTTGGGACAAATACGCAGTATTTT.